The 26 T cell receptor beta chains presented below share a single source sample, sequenced in a study of graft-versus-host responses after intestinal transplantation. The protocol was immunoSEQ multiplex PCR, while the TCRdb copy is restricted to in-frame clones and leaves out a portion. The sample has 90,000 to 120,000 clones; roughly 90% are singletons. Their antigens are not known. The sequences come from unstimulated CD4+ T cells sorted from spleen or lymph node cells, collected before intestinal transplant. These receptors were taken from a human donor who received an intestinal transplant.

V gene TRBV6-5 combines with J gene TRBJ2-1, with D unresolved. Germline lookup yields CDR1 MNHEY and CDR2 SVGAGI. Trimming left V 6 bases short and J 2 bases short, with 11 bases between. CDR3 length: 14 amino acids. In nucleotides, the CDR3 is TGTGCCAGCAGCCGGGTCACGACCTACAATGAGCAGTTCTTC. It codes for CASSRVTTYNEQFF.

The V gene is TRBV10-3, the J gene TRBJ1-5, with D tentatively TRBD1 (5 bases). The V gene lost 4 bases and the J gene lost 3 bases, with 10 bases spanning the gap. Germline CDR1 reads ENHRY; CDR2 reads SYGVKD. CDR3 size: 14 residues. The CDR3 sequence is CAISVGANNQPQHF. The CDR3, as DNA: TGTGCCATCAGTGTAGGGGCCAACAATCAGCCCCAGCATTTT.

The rearrangement uses TRBV5-1 and TRBJ1-5, with D possibly matching TRBD1 (6 bases). The CDR3 has 17 amino acids. Germline values: CDR1 SGHRS, CDR2 YFSETQ. Trimming took 7 bases from V and 0 from J, leaving 20 bases between them. CDR3 protein: CASEDLGTRYSNQPQHF. The CDR3 DNA reads as TGCGCCAGCGAGGATCTAGGGACACGGTATAGCAATCAGCCCCAGCATTTT.

The V and J genes are TRBV6-6 and TRBJ2-1; 11 nucleotides align to TRBD1. V was pared by 0 bases and J by 8 bases, with 0 bases of the junction left unmatched. The CDR3 is made up of 14 amino acids. From germline, CDR1 is MNHNY and CDR2 SVGAGI (reference sequence). The DNA for the CDR3 is TGTGCCAGCAGTTACTCGGGACAGGGGGATGAGCAGTTCTTC. This translates into CASSYSGQGDEQFF.

The V call is TRBV27, the J call TRBJ2-5; D unresolved. This CDR3 has 14 residues. Per the germline V gene, CDR1 is MNHEY and CDR2 is SMNVEV (reference sequence). Trimming pared 3 bases from V and 3 bases from J, leaving 11 bases between. CDR3 protein: CASSFLGREETQYF. The CDR3 DNA is TGTGCCAGCAGTTTCCTGGGCCGAGAAGAGACCCAGTACTTC.

This clone was seen a handful of times. The V gene is TRBV5-1, the J gene TRBJ2-1, with unresolved D. Trimming shortened V by 1 base and J by 6 bases, and 5 bases separated the two germline ends. CDR1 and CDR2 (germline): SGHRS, YFSETQ. There are 12 residues in the CDR3. The CDR3 DNA reads TGCGCCAGCAGCTTGTTGGGCAATGAGCAGTTCTTC. This encodes CASSLLGNEQFF. The whole variable domain, filled in from reference TRBV5-1 and TRBJ2-1, reads KAGVTQTPRYLIKTRGQQVTLSCSPISGHRSVSWYQQTPGQGLQFLFEYFSETQRNKGNFPGRFSGRQFSNSRSEMNVSTLELGDSALYLCASSLLGNEQFFGPGTRLTVL.

This sequence joins TRBV6-5 and TRBJ1-2; 7 bases agree with TRBD1. Losses at the gene ends were 3 bases for V and 8 bases for J; bases not matched to a gene: 15. The CDR3 contains 16 residues. Per the germline V gene, CDR1 is MNHEY and CDR2 is SVGAGI. The CDR3 DNA sequence: TGTGCCAGCAGTTATGAGACGGGACAGAAGGGGTACGGCTACACCTTC. Residues: CASSYETGQKGYGYTF.

The chain recombines TRBV5-1 with TRBJ2-7; 8 bases fit TRBD2. CDR3 length: 15 amino acids. Germline V lookup: CDR1 SGHRS, CDR2 YFSETQ. The trim removed 5 bases at V and 0 bases at J, leaving 7 bases unmatched. CDR3 nucleotides: TGCGCCAGCAGATCCCAGAGCGGGAGCTCCTACGAGCAGTACTTC. This codes for CASRSQSGSSYEQYF.

This chain joins TRBV9 and TRBJ1-2; maybe TRBD1 (6 bases). Trimming removed 7 bases from V and 5 bases from J, with 21 bases in between. This CDR3 contains 15 residues. The V gene's germline CDR1 is SGDLS and CDR2 YYNGEE. The CDR3 here is CASGPSTGTLYGYTF. The CDR3 bases are TGTGCCAGCGGGCCTTCCACAGGGACCCTTTATGGCTACACCTTC.

Details on this clone: The junction shows a germline mismatch at one end, possibly a read error. The rearrangement uses TRBV5-1 and TRBJ2-2; 9 bases are shared with TRBD2. The CDR3 has 16 residues. Germline V gene sequence: CDR1 SGHRS, CDR2 YFSETQ. Written as DNA, the CDR3 is TGCGCCAGCAGCTACGGTTCTAGCGGGATCGGGGGGGAGCCGTTTTTT. Protein: CASSYGSSGIGGEPFF.

The genes are TRBV18 and TRBJ1-3, with D uncertain. Looked up from germline, CDR1 is KGHSH and CDR2 is LQKENI. Trimming pared 0 bases from V and 0 bases from J, leaving 12 bases between. This CDR3 spans 17 amino acids. The chain's CDR3 is CASSPPGRLVSGNTIYF. The CDR3 coding sequence is TGTGCCAGCTCACCACCTGGGAGGCTGGTCTCTGGAAACACCATATATTTT.

The chain carries TRBV18 and TRBJ2-1, with TRBD1 matching over 7 bases. Germline V gene data show CDR1 as KGHSH and CDR2 as LQKENI. This CDR3 has 14 residues. Trimming removed 2 bases from V and 5 bases from J; junction bases left unmatched: 3. The CDR3 nucleotides are TGTGCCAGCTCACCAGGGACAGCGGACAATGAGCAGTTCTTC. The encoded protein is CASSPGTADNEQFF. Filled out from reference TRBV18 and TRBJ2-1, the complete variable domain reads NAGVMQNPRHLVRRRGQEARLRCSPMKGHSHVYWYRQLPEEGLKFMVYLQKENIIDESGMPKERFSAEFPKEGPSILRIQQVVRGDSAAYFCASSPGTADNEQFFGPGTRLTVL.

The DNA for the CDR3 is TGTGCCAGTAGTAGCCAGGGGGCTCCTAATCAGCCCCAGCATTTT. Translating gives CASSSQGAPNQPQHF. This sequence joins TRBV19 and TRBJ1-5, with 8 bases matching TRBD1. V was pared by 4 bases and J by 4 bases, with 6 bases of the junction left unmatched. CDR1 and CDR2 (germline): LNHDA, SQIVND (reference sequence). This CDR3 has 15 residues.

The chain employs TRBV7-9 and TRBJ1-2; 9 nucleotides align to TRBD1. The germline V gene encodes CDR1 SEHNR and CDR2 FQNEAQ (reference sequence). The V and J ends lost 0 bases and 7 bases, in that order; junction bases with no gene match: 6. CDR3 length: 15 amino acids. The chain's CDR3 is CASSLAHRGRVGYTF. The CDR3 region has the DNA TGTGCCAGCAGCTTAGCCCACAGGGGGCGGGTTGGCTACACCTTC.

The chain couples TRBV5-1 to TRBJ1-5; TRBD1 agrees at 8 bases. This CDR3 has 15 residues. J gave up 8 bases and V 2 bases, and 9 bases lay outside the gene matches. Germline V gene data show CDR1 as SGHRS and CDR2 as YFSETQ. The CDR3 loop is CASSLTTGGAEPQHF. As DNA, the CDR3 is TGCGCCAGCAGCTTAACTACAGGGGGGGCCGAGCCCCAGCATTTT.

The chain joins TRBV4-1 to TRBJ2-3; 16 bases match TRBD2. CDR3 length: 20 residues. The germline gives CDR1 MGHRA, CDR2 YSYEKL. Trimming cost V 0 bases and J 1 base; bases outside gene matches: 7. CDR3 bases: TGCGCCAGCAGCCAAGACCGGGGACTAGCGGGAGGGTACGGCACAGATACGCAGTATTTT. It specifies CASSQDRGLAGGYGTDTQYF.

This clone was observed many times. The gene calls are TRBV7-9 and TRBJ2-7; TRBD1 agrees at 8 bases. After removal of 4 bases from V and 5 bases from J, the junction contained 1 base not matched to a gene. The CDR3 totals 12 residues. In germline, CDR1 is SEHNR, CDR2 FQNEAQ (reference sequence). CDR3 protein: CASSSTGDEQYF. The CDR3 bases are TGTGCCAGCAGCTCGACAGGGGACGAGCAGTACTTC.

The chain combines TRBV6-6 with TRBJ1-6; the match to TRBD1 covers 7 bases. Germline V lookup: CDR1 MNHNY, CDR2 SVGAGI (reference sequence). CDR3 length equals 16 residues. The V and J ends lost 5 bases and 9 bases, in that order; junction bases with no gene match: 13. The CDR3, as DNA: TGTGCCAGCAGTAGAGACAGGGACGTATTTAGTTCACCCCTCCACTTT. Its translation is CASSRDRDVFSSPLHF.

This chain joins TRBV7-9 and TRBJ2-2, with 7 bases that match TRBD1. This CDR3 has 14 amino acids. The trim removed 8 bases at V and 1 base at J, leaving 4 bases unmatched. CDR1 is SEHNR, CDR2 FQNEAQ, per germline (reference sequence). In DNA, the CDR3 is TGTGCCAGCCGCCGGGACAGGAACACCGGGGAGCTGTTTTTT. This codes for CASRRDRNTGELFF.

The chain uses TRBV5-1 and TRBJ1-6; 7 nucleotides line up with TRBD1. The CDR3 has 16 residues. Germline V lookup: CDR1 SGHRS, CDR2 YFSETQ. V was pared by 4 bases and J by 0 bases, with 4 bases of the junction left unmatched. CDR3 DNA: TGCGCCAGCAGCCCCCGGGACAGCTCCTATAATTCACCCCTCCACTTT. Its translation is CASSPRDSSYNSPLHF.

The rearrangement links TRBV6-1 to TRBJ1-1; weak D call: TRBD1 (5 bases). This CDR3 region has 13 residues. V lost 4 bases, J lost 6 bases, and 12 bases lay in between. Looked up from germline, CDR1 is MNHNS and CDR2 is SASEGT. Here the CDR3 DNA reads TGTGCCAGCAGTGGCAGGGTAGGTGCTGAAGCTTTCTTT. This encodes CASSGRVGAEAFF.

The genes are TRBV6-1 and TRBJ2-7; TRBD1 aligns across 8 bases. CDR1 is MNHNS, CDR2 SASEGT, per germline. The trim removed 7 bases at V and 2 bases at J, leaving 10 bases unmatched. This CDR3 has 15 amino acids. CDR3 nucleotides: TGTGCCAGCATCTTCGTCCCGGGACAGGCCTACGAGCAGTACTTC. This gives the protein CASIFVPGQAYEQYF.

This sequence joins TRBV6-1 and TRBJ2-6; no clear D. V was shortened by 3 bases and J by 5 bases, with 11 bases between the two germline ends. Germline V gene lookup returns CDR1 MNHNS and CDR2 SASEGT. CDR3 length: 15 amino acids. The DNA of the CDR3 is TGTGCCAGCAGTGATAGGTCTGGTAGGGCCAACGTCCTGACTTTC. Translation: CASSDRSGRANVLTF.

The rearrangement links TRBV5-1 to TRBJ1-2; D perhaps matches TRBD1 (6 bases). V dropped 4 bases and J dropped 4 bases, with 14 bases sitting between them. CDR1 is SGHRS and CDR2 is YFSETQ in the germline V gene. The CDR3 contains 14 residues. In DNA form, the CDR3 reads TGCGCCAGCAGCCCAGGGGCCTCTGGCTATGGCTACACCTTC. It yields the protein CASSPGASGYGYTF.

This sequence joins TRBV10-3 and TRBJ1-2; TRBD1 matches at 7 bases. Losses at the gene ends were 7 bases for V and 7 bases for J; bases not matched to a gene: 12. The CDR3 totals 14 residues. CDR1 is ENHRY and CDR2 is SYGVKD in the germline V gene. CDR3: CAINIGQGVSGYTF. CDR3 bases: TGTGCCATCAATATAGGGCAGGGGGTTTCTGGCTACACCTTC.

The V gene is TRBV28, the J gene TRBJ1-4; tentatively, D is TRBD1 (6 bases). The CDR3 consists of 15 residues. The ends were cut back, 7 bases at V and 8 bases at J, with 20 bases in the middle. CDR1 is MDHEN and CDR2 is SYDVKM in the germline V gene. CDR3 loop: CASIPSVGGWEKLFF. CDR3 DNA sequence: TGTGCCAGCATCCCCAGCGTGGGGGGCTGGGAAAAACTGTTTTTT.